Listed below are T cell receptor beta chains from one sample, sequenced in a study of cytomegalovirus exposure and HLA in healthy donors. Profiling relied on immunoSEQ multiplex PCR, and the TCRdb table lists in-frame clones only, not all of them. There are about 130,000 clones in the sample; roughly 82% occur only once, and 3.5% to 5% lies in the top ten. Source material: PBMCs. Receptors were obtained from a male donor in good health and CMV-seropositive. CDR3s include the opening cysteine and the closing phenylalanine or tryptophan. Fields, in order: J gene, D gene, clone size, V gene, CDR3 protein, CDR3 DNA. The D gene is left open where the match is weak. Clone size is stated in some rows and not others, as once, few, many or a class when expanded.

>TRBJ1-2|NA|few|TRBV5-1
CASSGTDYGYTF
TGCGCCAGCAGCGGCACCGACTATGGCTACACCTTC
>TRBJ2-7|NA|NA|TRBV11-2
CASSLDLAPVYEQYF
TGTGCCAGCAGCTTAGATCTAGCGCCTGTCTACGAGCAGTACTTC
>TRBJ2-7|NA|NA|TRBV5-6
CASQFRRSYEQYF
TGTGCCAGCCAGTTTCGGAGGTCTTACGAGCAGTACTTC
>TRBJ2-5|NA|NA|TRBV7-8
CASSLGGTSTLYQETQYF
TGTGCCAGCAGCTTAGGGGGCACTAGCACCTTGTACCAAGAGACCCAGTACTTC
>TRBJ1-2|NA|NA|TRBV29-1
CSVDRGDGYTF
TGCAGCGTTGACAGGGGTGATGGCTACACCTTC
>TRBJ1-2|NA|NA|TRBV6-5
CASRHRTGPETYTF
TGTGCCAGCAGGCACCGTACAGGCCCAGAAACCTACACCTTC
>TRBJ2-5|NA|NA|TRBV12-5
CASGPGDSQETQYF
TGTGCTAGTGGCCCGGGGGACAGCCAAGAGACCCAGTACTTC
>TRBJ2-2|NA|NA|TRBV11-2
CASSSIWARGNTGELFF
TGTGCCAGCAGCTCCATTTGGGCCAGGGGGAACACCGGGGAGCTGTTTTTT
>TRBJ2-5|NA|NA|TRBV7-3
CASSLNSGPETQYF
TGTGCCAGCAGCTTAAATTCAGGCCCGGAGACCCAGTACTTC
>TRBJ1-1|NA|NA|TRBV6-5
CASSVTGMASEAFF
TGTGCCAGCAGCGTTACAGGGATGGCCTCTGAAGCTTTCTTT
>TRBJ2-7|TRBD2|NA|TRBV2
CASSEGAGDLYEQYF
TGTGCCAGCAGTGAAGGAGCGGGGGATCTCTACGAGCAGTACTTC